This record looks at one T cell receptor (beta chain) sequence and its context. Only in-frame clones appear in the TCRdb table, and some are missing; sequencing was by immunoSEQ multiplex PCR. This sample yields about 96,000 clones, of which approximately 90% are seen a single time; more than 3.5% belongs to the top ten. The data originate from a study of blood T cell repertoires in COVID-19. Germline V gives CDR1 SGHNT, CDR2 YYREEE (reference sequence). The length of the CDR3 is 18 residues. The junction had 11 bases not matched to a gene; V was cut back by 4 bases and J by 1 base. The V and J genes are TRBV5-4 and TRBJ2-2, with TRBD1 matching 9 bases. This clonotype was sampled from a human donor with COVID-19, enrolled during active disease. The donor label of this sample is uncertain. Sequenced material: peripheral blood. CDR3 nucleotides: TGTGCCAGCAGCGGGGGACAGGGAGGTCTCGGGAACACCGGGGAGCTGTTTTTT. Its translation: CASSGGQGGLGNTGELFF. Looking up the rest from reference TRBV5-4 and TRBJ2-2 gives the full variable domain: ETGVTQSPTHLIKTRGQQVTLRCSSQSGHNTVSWYQQALGQGPQFIFQYYREEENGRGNFPPRFSGLQFPNYSSELNVNALELDDSALYLCASSGGQGGLGNTGELFFGEGSRLTVL.